These 14 T cell receptor beta chains were sequenced from one sample in a study of breast tumors, draining lymph nodes, adjacent tissues. TCRdb recomputed calls from the multiplex PCR reads with MiXCR, one row per CDR3 protein. In the table there are 66,000 or so distinct CDR3 sequences, less than 45% of which are singletons. Sequencing used breast tumor tissue. Receptors originate from a female donor with breast cancer. Some clones in this sample may be carry-over from other donors' samples.

Remarks on this clonotype: A junction boundary mismatches the germline segment, possibly from a read error. CDR3 coding DNA: TGCGCCAGCAGGCCTACTAGCGACTCCAATGAGCAGTTCTTC. This codes for CASRPTSDSNEQFF. The chain combines TRBV11-1 with TRBJ2-1, with 7 bases identical to TRBD2. Germline assignment: CDR1 SGHAT and CDR2 FQDESV (reference sequence). The CDR3 loop spans 14 amino acids.

The chain employs TRBV2 and TRBJ2-5; TRBD1 matches at 8 bases. CDR3 length: 14 amino acids. Germline assignment: CDR1 SNHLY and CDR2 FYNNEI. V shed 4 bases and J 9 bases; nucleotides not matched to a gene: 10. In DNA form, the CDR3 reads TGTGCCAGCAGTGGCGGACAGGGCCGATACGCCCAGTACTTC. It codes for CASSGGQGRYAQYF.

This clonotype has a count of ten or more. The chain is built from TRBV2 and TRBJ2-3, with D unresolved. CDR1 SNHLY and CDR2 FYNNEI come from the germline V gene. The CDR3 runs to 15 residues. Trimming removed 3 bases at V and 1 base at J, with 11 bases between. DNA for the CDR3: TGTGCCAGCAGTGACAATGGTGTGGGCACAGATACGCAGTATTTT. Translation: CASSDNGVGTDTQYF.

The J gene is TRBJ2-1, the V gene TRBV9, with D hard to call. Germline CDR1 and CDR2: SGDLS and YYNGEE. V was trimmed by 0 bases and J by 8 bases, leaving 24 bases between them. The length of the CDR3 is 18 residues. The CDR3 DNA is TGTGCCAGCAGCGTAGCCCCTAGGGTAGAACCCCCGTGGGATGAGCAGTTCTTC. Translated, it gives CASSVAPRVEPPWDEQFF.

This clonotype was found many times. The chain links TRBV24-1 to TRBJ2-3; D gene uncertain. The germline V and J ends were trimmed by 3 bases and 1 base, with 13 bases remaining between them. This CDR3 region has 16 residues. Looked up from germline, CDR1 is KGHDR and CDR2 is SFDVKD. CDR3 protein: CATSDLGGRGTDTQYF. As DNA, the CDR3 is TGTGCCACCAGTGATCTAGGCGGCCGGGGCACAGATACGCAGTATTTT.

By proportion, this clonotype is medium-sized. This rearrangement joins TRBV20-1 to TRBJ1-4, with 7 bases matching TRBD1. CDR1 is DFQATT and CDR2 is SNEGSKA in the germline V gene (reference sequence). Losses at the gene ends were 2 bases for V and 6 bases for J; bases not matched to a gene: 9. The CDR3 consists of 15 residues. The CDR3 region has the DNA TGCAGTGCTAGACGGCGGACAGGCCGGTATGAAAAACTGTTTTTT. It specifies CSARRRTGRYEKLFF.

This clonotype was seen a handful of times. A junction boundary mismatches the germline segment, possibly from a read error. The J gene is TRBJ1-2, the V gene TRBV5-6; 7 bases agree with TRBD1. Germline CDR1 is SGHDT and CDR2 is YYEEEE. There are 14 residues in the CDR3. The CDR3 protein is CASSIAGGSYGHTF. The CDR3 DNA reads as TGTGCCAGCAGCATTGCAGGGGGTTCTTATGGCCACACCTTC.

This clonotype was seen a few times. This rearrangement joins TRBV12-5 to TRBJ2-4; D is uncertain. V was cut by 2 bases and J by 8 bases, with 7 bases left in between. Per the germline V gene, CDR1 is LGHNT and CDR2 is FRNRAP. The CDR3 is made up of 12 amino acids. The CDR3 region is CASGLSLDIQYF. The DNA for the CDR3 is TGTGCTAGTGGTTTGTCCCTAGACATTCAGTACTTC.

This rearrangement joins TRBV13 to TRBJ1-2, with 8 positions matching TRBD1. This CDR3 has 13 amino acids. J gave up 8 bases and V 0 bases, and 2 bases lay outside the gene matches. CDR1 PRHDT and CDR2 FYEKMQ come from the germline V gene (reference sequence). This chain's CDR3 is CASSLGTGVGYTF. In DNA, the CDR3 is TGTGCCAGCAGCTTAGGGACAGGGGTCGGCTACACCTTC.

This clonotype was seen ten or more times. Germline is not matched at one junction end, which may reflect a read error. The chain combines TRBV6-5 with TRBJ2-1; 8 nucleotides match TRBD2. The CDR3 covers 13 residues. Germline CDR1 and CDR2: MNHEY and SVGAGI. CDR3 nucleotide sequence: TGTGCCAGCAGTCACTCGGGGGGGGATGAGCAGTTCTTC. This codes for CASSHSGGDEQFF.

This chain joins TRBV13 and TRBJ2-2; D remains ambiguous. Germline V lookup: CDR1 PRHDT, CDR2 FYEKMQ (reference sequence). This CDR3 contains 10 residues. V lost 6 bases, J lost 9 bases, and 5 bases lay in between. The CDR3 loop reads CASRERELFF. Written as DNA, the CDR3 is TGTGCCAGCAGAGAGAGGGAGCTGTTTTTT. Variable domain in full (rest from reference TRBV13 and TRBJ2-2): AAGVIQSPRHLIKEKRETATLKCYPIPRHDTVYWYQQGPGQDPQFLISFYEKMQSDKGSIPDRFSAQQFSDYHSELNMSSLELGDSALYFCASRERELFFGEGSRLTVL.

The gene calls are TRBV29-1 and TRBJ2-7; TRBD1 matches at 7 bases. V lost 5 bases, J lost 1 base, and 5 bases stayed unmatched. Germline assignment: CDR1 SQVTM and CDR2 ANQGSEA. The CDR3 has 13 residues. CDR3 sequence (DNA): TGCAGCGTTCGGACAGGTATGTCCTACGAGCAGTACTTC. This codes for CSVRTGMSYEQYF.

There are many counts of this clonotype. As DNA, the CDR3 is TGTGCCAGCAGCTCCCCCCTGACAGGGTCCCGGTACGAGCAGTACTTC. This encodes CASSSPLTGSRYEQYF. The rearrangement links TRBV2 to TRBJ2-7; 7 bases are a match to TRBD1. Germline V gene lookup returns CDR1 SNHLY and CDR2 FYNNEI. Losses at the gene ends were 6 bases for V and 4 bases for J; bases not matched to a gene: 15. There are 16 residues in the CDR3.

This clonotype has at least ten counts. The chain employs TRBV6-5 and TRBJ2-2; 10 nucleotides match TRBD2. The germline V gene encodes CDR1 MNHEY and CDR2 SVGAGI. Trimming cost V 3 bases and J 6 bases; bases outside gene matches: 10. The CDR3 contains 17 residues. Written as DNA, the CDR3 is TGTGCCAGCAGTTATTCCGCAGCGGGGGGGCGGTCCGGGGAGCTGTTTTTT. Translated: CASSYSAAGGRSGELFF.